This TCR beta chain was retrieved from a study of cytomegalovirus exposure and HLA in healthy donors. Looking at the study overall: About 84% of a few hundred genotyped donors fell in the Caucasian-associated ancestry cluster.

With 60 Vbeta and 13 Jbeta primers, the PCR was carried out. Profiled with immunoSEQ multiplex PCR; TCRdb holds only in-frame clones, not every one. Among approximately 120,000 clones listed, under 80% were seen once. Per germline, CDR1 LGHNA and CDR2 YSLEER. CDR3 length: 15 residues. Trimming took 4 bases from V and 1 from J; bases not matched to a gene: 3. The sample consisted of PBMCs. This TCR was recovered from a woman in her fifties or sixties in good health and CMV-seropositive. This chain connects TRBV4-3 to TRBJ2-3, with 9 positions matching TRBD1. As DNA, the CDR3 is TGCGCCAGCAGCCCCGACAGGGGGGGCACAGATACGCAGTATTTT. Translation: CASSPDRGGTDTQYF.